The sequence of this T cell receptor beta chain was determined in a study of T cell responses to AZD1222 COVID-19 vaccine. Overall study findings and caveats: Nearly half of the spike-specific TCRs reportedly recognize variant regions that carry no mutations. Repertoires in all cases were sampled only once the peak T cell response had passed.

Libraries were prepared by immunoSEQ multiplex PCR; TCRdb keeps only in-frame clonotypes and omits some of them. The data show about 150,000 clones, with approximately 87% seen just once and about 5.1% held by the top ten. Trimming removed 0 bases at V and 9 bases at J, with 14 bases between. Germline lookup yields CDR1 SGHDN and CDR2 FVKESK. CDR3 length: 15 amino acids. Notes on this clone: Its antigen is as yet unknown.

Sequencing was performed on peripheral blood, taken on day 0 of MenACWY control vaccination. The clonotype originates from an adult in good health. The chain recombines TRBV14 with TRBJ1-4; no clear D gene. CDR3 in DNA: TGTGCCAGCAGCCAAGATCGAGGCGTCGGCCAAAAACTGTTTTTT. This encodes CASSQDRGVGQKLFF.